Shown below are 8 T cell receptor beta chains from a single sample sequenced in a study of T-cell reconstitution after alpha-beta-depleted transplantation in children. Preparation of the TCRbeta library used unique molecular identifiers. TCRdb recomputed calls from the PCR reads with MiXCR, one row per CDR3 protein. The table has 250,000 to 300,000 distinct CDR3 sequences, 11% seen once. The starting material was peripheral blood, obtained 180 days after TCRalphabeta/CD19-depleted stem cell transplant. The receptors shown here come from a male patient aged 2-15 years who had a stem cell transplant for chronic granulomatous disease, so the T cells may come from the graft donor.

This clonotype appeared a single time. A much larger clone lies a single base off, so this may be a read error. The chain couples TRBV5-1 to TRBJ2-7; 7 positions match TRBD1. There are 17 residues in the CDR3. Germline V gene sequence: CDR1 SGHRS, CDR2 YFSETQ. CDR3 DNA: TGCGCCAGCAGTGTTCGCGAAAATACAGGGGCGAAGTACGAGCAGCACTTC. This sequence encodes CASSVRENTGAKYEQHF.

This clonotype appeared many times. The chain has TRBV5-1 and TRBJ2-7; 11 positions agree with TRBD2. The CDR3 runs to 16 residues. Germline CDR1 SGHRS, CDR2 YFSETQ. After removal of 4 bases from V and 2 bases from J, the junction contained 8 bases not matched to a gene. The CDR3 sequence is CASSQGLAGGTYEQYF. The CDR3 coding sequence is TGCGCCAGCAGCCAAGGACTAGCGGGTGGGACCTACGAGCAGTACTTC.

This clonotype was recorded many times. The rearrangement joins TRBV7-2 to TRBJ2-7; no firm D call. The V end was cut by 2 bases, the J end by 1 base, with 3 bases between. Germline CDR1 and CDR2: SGHTA and FQGNSA. The CDR3 consists of 12 residues. CDR3 amino acids: CASSLKSYEQYF. The CDR3 DNA is TGTGCCAGCAGCTTAAAGTCCTACGAGCAGTACTTC.

At least ten counts were recorded for this clonotype. The chain carries TRBV11-3 and TRBJ1-2; possible D gene TRBD1, 5 bases. This CDR3 spans 13 amino acids. The V gene's germline CDR1 is SGHNT and CDR2 YENEEA. The germline V and J ends were trimmed by 8 bases and 1 base, with 11 bases remaining between them. This chain's CDR3 is CASSQGHNYGYTF. In DNA form, the CDR3 reads TGTGCCAGCTCGCAGGGCCATAACTATGGCTACACCTTC.

In its sample, this clonotype was seen many times. The J gene is TRBJ2-1, the V gene TRBV5-1; 7 nucleotides line up with TRBD1. The CDR3 consists of 14 residues. Germline CDR1 reads SGHRS; CDR2 reads YFSETQ. J lost 9 bases, V lost 1 base, and 7 bases had no gene match. CDR3 residues: CASSLPDRALEQFF. In DNA form, the CDR3 reads TGCGCCAGCAGCTTGCCTGACAGGGCCCTTGAGCAGTTCTTC.

In this sample, this clonotype turned up many times. As DNA, the CDR3 is TGTGCCAGCACCCCTCCGGGACAGGGAGACTATGGCTACACCTTC. As protein: CASTPPGQGDYGYTF. The chain couples TRBV25-1 to TRBJ1-2, with TRBD1 identical over 9 bases. CDR3 size: 15 residues. The germline V gene has CDR1 MGHDK and CDR2 SYGVNS. The V segment lost 7 bases and the J segment 3 bases; nucleotides outside the gene matches: 9.

Many counts were recorded for this clonotype. The V and J genes are TRBV20-1 and TRBJ2-5; D unresolved. The CDR3 loop spans 14 amino acids. Trimming cost V 1 base and J 2 bases, with 11 bases left between them. The germline gives CDR1 DFQATT, CDR2 SNEGSKA (reference sequence). CDR3 bases: TGCAGTGCTAGAGTGGGAACCAATCAAGAGACCCAGTACTTC. This codes for CSARVGTNQETQYF.

Ten or more counts support this clonotype. The chain recombines TRBV6-5 with TRBJ1-6; 7 bases are shared with TRBD1. The CDR3 extends over 13 amino acids. In germline, CDR1 is MNHEY, CDR2 SVGAGI. V lost 6 bases to trimming and J lost 13 bases; unmatched junction nucleotides: 9. CDR3 region: CASSPTGAAPLHF. The DNA of the CDR3 is TGTGCCAGCAGCCCTACAGGGGCGGCGCCCCTCCACTTT.